This T cell receptor beta chain was recorded in a study of multiple sclerosis patients with progressive multifocal leukoencephalopathy. Described time point: before natalizumab initiation. Sequencing was performed with immunoSEQ multiplex PCR; in TCRdb, only in-frame clones are kept and a portion is missing. The top ten hold around 2.1% of the sample, which has 25,000 to 35,000 clones, 92% seen once. The source of this sequence is a man younger than 40 with multiple sclerosis. Material: PBMCs.

The CDR3 sequence: CASSVRGMADTQYF. DNA of the CDR3: TGTGCCAGCAGCGTTAGAGGGATGGCGGATACGCAGTATTTT. The rearrangement uses TRBV9 and TRBJ2-3, with D possibly matching TRBD2 (5 bases). Germline V gene lookup returns CDR1 SGDLS and CDR2 YYNGEE. This CDR3 has 14 residues. Trimming cost V 2 bases and J 6 bases, with 13 bases left between them.